The text below deals with one T cell receptor beta chain. Its antigen is still unknown. Per the germline V gene, CDR1 is LNHDA and CDR2 is SQIVND (reference sequence). V gave up 7 bases and J gave up 2 bases, with 5 bases separating them. The CDR3 contains 11 residues. This entry comes from a study of OX40 agonist ivuxolimab in advanced cancers. Findings of the study overall: Circulating CD4+ and CD8+ T cells showed clonal expansion by week 6 at 0.1 to 3.0 mg/kg.

Profiled with immunoSEQ multiplex PCR; TCRdb holds only in-frame clones, not every one. Counted here are about 58,000 clones, approximately 89% occurring once; the ten biggest clones make up roughly 3%. The chain recombines TRBV19 with TRBJ2-5; D is ambiguous. The material was CD4+ or CD8+ T cells sorted from blood, obtained in a trial of the OX40 agonist ivuxolimab. The sequence was collected from an adult with an advanced solid tumor such as melanoma, head and neck, liver or kidney cancer. CDR3 DNA sequence: TGTGCCAGTACCACTCAAGAGACCCAGTACTTC. Its translation is CASTTQETQYF. The variable domain in full, with the rest retrieved from reference TRBV19 and TRBJ2-5, is DGGITQSPKYLFRKEGQNVTLSCEQNLNHDAMYWYRQDPGQGLRLIYYSQIVNDFQKGDIAEGYSVSREKKESFPLTVTSAQKNPTAFYLCASTTQETQYFGPGTRLLVL.